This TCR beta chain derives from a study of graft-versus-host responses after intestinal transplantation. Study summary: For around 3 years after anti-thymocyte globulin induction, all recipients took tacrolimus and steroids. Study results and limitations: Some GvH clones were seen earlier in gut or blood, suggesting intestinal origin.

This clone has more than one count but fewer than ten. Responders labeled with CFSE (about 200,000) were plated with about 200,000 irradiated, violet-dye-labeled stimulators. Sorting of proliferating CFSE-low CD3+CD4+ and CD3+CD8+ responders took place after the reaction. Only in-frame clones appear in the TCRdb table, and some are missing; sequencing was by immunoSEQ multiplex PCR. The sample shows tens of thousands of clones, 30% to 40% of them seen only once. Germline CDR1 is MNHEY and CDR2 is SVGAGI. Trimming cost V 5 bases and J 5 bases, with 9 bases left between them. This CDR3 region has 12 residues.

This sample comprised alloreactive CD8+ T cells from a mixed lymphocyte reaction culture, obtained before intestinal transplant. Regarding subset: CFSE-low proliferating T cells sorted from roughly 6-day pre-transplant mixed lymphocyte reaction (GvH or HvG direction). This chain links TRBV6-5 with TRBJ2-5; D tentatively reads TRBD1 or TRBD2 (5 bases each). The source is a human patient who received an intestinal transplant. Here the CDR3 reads CASSGDGETQYF. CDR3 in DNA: TGTGCCAGCAGTGGGGACGGGGAGACCCAGTACTTC.